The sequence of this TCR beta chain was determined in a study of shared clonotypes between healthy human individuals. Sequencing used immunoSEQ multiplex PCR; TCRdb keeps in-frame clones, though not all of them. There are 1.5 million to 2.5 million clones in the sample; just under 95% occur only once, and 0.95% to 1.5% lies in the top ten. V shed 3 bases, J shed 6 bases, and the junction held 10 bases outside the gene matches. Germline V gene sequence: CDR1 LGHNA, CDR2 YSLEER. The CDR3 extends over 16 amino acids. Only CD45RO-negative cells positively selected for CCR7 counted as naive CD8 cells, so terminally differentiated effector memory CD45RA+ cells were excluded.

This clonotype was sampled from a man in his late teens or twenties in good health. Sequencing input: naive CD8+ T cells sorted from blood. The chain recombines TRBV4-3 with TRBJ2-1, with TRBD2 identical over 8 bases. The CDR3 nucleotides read TGCGCCAGCAGCCACCTTACAGGGACTAGGGGCAATGAGCAGTTCTTC. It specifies CASSHLTGTRGNEQFF.